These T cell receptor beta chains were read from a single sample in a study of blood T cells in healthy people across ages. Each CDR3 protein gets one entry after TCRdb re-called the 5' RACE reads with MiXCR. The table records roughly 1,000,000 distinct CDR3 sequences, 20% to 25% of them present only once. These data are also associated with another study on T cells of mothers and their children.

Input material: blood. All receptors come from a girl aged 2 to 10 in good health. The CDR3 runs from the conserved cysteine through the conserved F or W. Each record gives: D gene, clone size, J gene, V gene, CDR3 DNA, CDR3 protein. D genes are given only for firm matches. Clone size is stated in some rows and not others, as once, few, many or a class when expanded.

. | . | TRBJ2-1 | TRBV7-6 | TGTGCCAGCAGCTTAGCGCTGGGGCCTACCTACAATGAGCAGTTCTTC | CASSLALGPTYNEQFF
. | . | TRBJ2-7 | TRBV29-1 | TGCAGTGCGGGACACTCCTACGAGCAGTACTTC | CSAGHSYEQYF
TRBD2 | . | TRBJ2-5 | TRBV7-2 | TGTGCCAGCAGCTCAACTAGCGGGGGGGTACAAGAGACCCAGTACTTC | CASSSTSGGVQETQYF
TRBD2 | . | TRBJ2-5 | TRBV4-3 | TGCGCCAGCAGCCAAGATGTGGGAGGGGAGGCCCAGTACTTC | CASSQDVGGEAQYF
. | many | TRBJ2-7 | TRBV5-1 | TGCGCCAGCAGCTTGGGGGTTAGATACGAGCAGTACTTC | CASSLGVRYEQYF
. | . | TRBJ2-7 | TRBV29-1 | TGCAGCGTTGAAGATAGGGACATCCCTACGGCGGAGCAGTACTTC | CSVEDRDIPTAEQYF
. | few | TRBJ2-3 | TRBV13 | TGTGCCAGCAGCTACCCGGTGACAGATACGCAGTATTTT | CASSYPVTDTQYF
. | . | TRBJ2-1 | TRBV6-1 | TGTGCCAGCAGTGAATTCGGGGGGCTAGCGGTAAACAATGAGCAGTTCTTC | CASSEFGGLAVNNEQFF
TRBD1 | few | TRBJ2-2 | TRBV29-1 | TGCAGCACCAGGGGACAGGGGATCCACGGGGAGCTGTTTTTT | CSTRGQGIHGELFF
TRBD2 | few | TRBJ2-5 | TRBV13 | TGTGCCAGCGGACTAGCGGGTTCCGGGGGAGAGACCCAGTACTTC | CASGLAGSGGETQYF
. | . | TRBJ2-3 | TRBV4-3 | TGCGCCAGCAGCCAAGACCAAATAGGGCAGATTCAGAGTACGCAGTATTTT | CASSQDQIGQIQSTQYF
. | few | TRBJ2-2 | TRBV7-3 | TGTGCCAGCAGCTTAAGTATACGGACCGGGGAGCTGTTTTTT | CASSLSIRTGELFF
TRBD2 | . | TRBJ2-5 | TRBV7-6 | TGTGCCAGCAGCTTAGAGGCTAGCGGGGGGGAAGAGACCCAGTACTTC | CASSLEASGGEETQYF
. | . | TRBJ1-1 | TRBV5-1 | TGCGCCAGCAGCTTGGAGGGACACCGCAACACTGAAGCTTTCTTT | CASSLEGHRNTEAFF
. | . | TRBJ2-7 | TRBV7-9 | TGTGCCAGCAGCCTGGGGACTTCCCGGGGAGACGAGCAGTACTTC | CASSLGTSRGDEQYF
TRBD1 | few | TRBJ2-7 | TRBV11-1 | TGTGCCAGCAGCCGAAGGACAGGACGGTACGAGCAGTACTTC | CASSRRTGRYEQYF
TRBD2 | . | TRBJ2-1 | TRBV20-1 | TGCAGTGCTAGAGATTCCGCGGCGGGAGACTCCTACAATGAGCAGTTCTTC | CSARDSAAGDSYNEQFF
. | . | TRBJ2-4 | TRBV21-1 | TGTGCCAGCAGCAAGATTGAGGGGATTCTATACCTAGCCAAAAACATTCAGTACTTC | CASSKIEGILYLAKNIQYF
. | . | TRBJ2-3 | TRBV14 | TGTGCCAGCAGCCAAGATATTTTTTGGCCAGATACGCAGTATTTT | CASSQDIFWPDTQYF
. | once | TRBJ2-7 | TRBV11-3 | TGTGCCAGCAGCTTAGCTTCAACAGACGAGCAGTACTTC | CASSLASTDEQYF
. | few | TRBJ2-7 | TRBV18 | TGTGCCAGCTCAACTCACAGGAGGGGGGTCTCCTACGAGCAGTACTTC | CASSTHRRGVSYEQYF
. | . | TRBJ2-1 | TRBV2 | TGTGCCATCAAGATCTACGATGAGCAGTTCTTC | CAIKIYDEQFF
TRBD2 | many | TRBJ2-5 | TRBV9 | TGTGCCAGTAAAAGCGGGAGTGAGGAGACCCAGTACTTC | CASKSGSEETQYF
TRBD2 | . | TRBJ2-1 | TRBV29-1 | TGCAGCGTGCGGACTAGCGGGGGAGACAATGAGCAGTTCTTC | CSVRTSGGDNEQFF